These 19 T cell receptor beta chains were all obtained from the same sample, sequenced in a study of cytomegalovirus exposure and HLA in healthy donors. The primer mix had 60 Vbeta and 13 Jbeta primers. The repertoire was sequenced with immunoSEQ multiplex PCR; TCRdb's copy has only in-frame clones and lacks some. Here the sample spans around 120,000 clones, roughly 80% being singletons. What was sequenced was PBMCs. These receptors were taken from a man younger than 45 in good health and CMV-seronegative.

This clone has a single count. The chain employs TRBV11-2 and TRBJ2-1; 7 bases are shared with TRBD2. This CDR3 has 12 amino acids. Germline V gene data show CDR1 as SGHAT and CDR2 as FQNNGV. V shed 3 bases and J 9 bases; nucleotides not matched to a gene: 2. The DNA of the CDR3 is TGTGCCAGCAGCTTCGTAGCGGGTGAGCAGTTCTTC. Residues: CASSFVAGEQFF. Full variable domain (outside the CDR3, taken from reference TRBV11-2 and TRBJ2-1): EAGVAQSPRYKIIEKRQSVAFWCNPISGHATLYWYQQILGQGPKLLIQFQNNGVVDDSQLPKDRFSAERLKGVDSTLKIQPAKLEDSAVYLCASSFVAGEQFFGPGTRLTVL.

A remark on this clone: This sample includes further DNA sequences coding for the same CDR3. This CDR3 is CASSVGGRETQYF. Written as DNA, the CDR3 is TGTGCCAGCAGCGTAGGGGGCCGAGAGACCCAGTACTTC. The V gene is TRBV9, the J gene TRBJ2-5; weak D call: TRBD1 (5 bases). Germline CDR1 reads SGDLS; CDR2 reads YYNGEE. The length of the CDR3 is 13 residues. V gave up 0 bases and J gave up 4 bases, with 7 bases separating them.

The chain carries TRBV5-4 and TRBJ2-7; 14 nucleotides line up with TRBD2. This CDR3 comprises 14 residues. V lost 6 bases, J lost 6 bases, and 5 bases stayed unmatched. Germline CDR1 is SGHNT and CDR2 is YYREEE (reference sequence). The CDR3 sequence: CASTTSGGAGEQYF. In nucleotides, the CDR3 is TGTGCCAGCACGACTAGCGGGGGGGCCGGCGAGCAGTACTTC.

As DNA, the CDR3 is TGTGCCAGTAGTATAGATCTTTCGGTCCCCGGGGAGCTGTTTTTT. The encoded protein is CASSIDLSVPGELFF. The chain uses TRBV19 and TRBJ2-2; D is ambiguous. Germline CDR1 LNHDA, CDR2 SQIVND (reference sequence). The CDR3 sequence is 15 residues long. Trimming shortened V by 0 bases and J by 6 bases, and 11 bases separated the two germline ends.

The genes are TRBV6-1 and TRBJ1-4; D remains unclear. V lost 4 bases and J lost 0, with 12 bases in between. Germline loops: CDR1 MNHNS, CDR2 SASEGT. This CDR3 comprises 16 residues. CDR3 sequence: CASSVSGGATNEKLFF. The CDR3 DNA reads TGTGCCAGCAGTGTTTCGGGAGGCGCAACTAATGAAAAACTGTTTTTT.

The V and J genes are TRBV9 and TRBJ1-1; the match to TRBD1 covers 11 bases. V lost 3 bases to trimming and J lost 5 bases; unmatched junction nucleotides: 6. The CDR3 sequence is 15 residues long. Germline lookup yields CDR1 SGDLS and CDR2 YYNGEE. CDR3 residues: CASSGVDRGRTEAFF. The CDR3 DNA reads as TGTGCCAGCAGCGGGGTGGACAGGGGGCGGACTGAAGCTTTCTTT.

The chain employs TRBV28 and TRBJ2-7, with 9 nucleotides matching TRBD2. The trim removed 2 bases at V and 5 bases at J, leaving 4 bases unmatched. The CDR3 sequence is 14 residues long. Germline-derived CDR1 and CDR2 are MDHEN and SYDVKM. The CDR3 DNA reads TGTGCCAGCAGTTTAGCGGGAGGGCCCCACGAGCAGTACTTC. Amino acid sequence: CASSLAGGPHEQYF.

The V call is TRBV11-2, the J call TRBJ1-5; no clear D. V lost 1 base and J lost 5, with 9 bases in between. Germline V gene sequence: CDR1 SGHAT, CDR2 FQNNGV. This CDR3 has 14 residues. The DNA of the CDR3 is TGTGCCAGCAGCTTAGCCCCGGGGTATCAGCCCCAGCATTTT. Its translation is CASSLAPGYQPQHF.

The rearrangement links TRBV4-3 to TRBJ2-3; D ambiguous. The CDR3 extends over 14 amino acids. CDR1 and CDR2 from the germline V gene are LGHNA and YSLEER. Trimming pared 1 base from V and 0 bases from J, leaving 5 bases between. The CDR3: CASSQAQSTDTQYF. The CDR3 DNA reads as TGCGCCAGCAGCCAAGCACAGAGCACAGATACGCAGTATTTT.

This chain links TRBV19 with TRBJ2-7, with a weak D call TRBD1 (5 bases). Trimming stripped 6 bases from V and 2 bases from J, with 14 bases between. This CDR3 is built from 14 residues. The germline gives CDR1 LNHDA, CDR2 SQIVND (reference sequence). For the CDR3, the DNA is TGTGCCAGTAGCACACAGGCGACCGCCTACGAGCAGTACTTC. Its translation is CASSTQATAYEQYF.

This clone was counted a single time. The chain carries TRBV9 and TRBJ1-1; TRBD1 is a possible D gene (6 bases). Trimming took 4 bases from V and 1 from J, leaving 14 bases between them. CDR1 and CDR2 from the germline V gene are SGDLS and YYNGEE. This CDR3 comprises 15 residues. DNA of the CDR3: TGTGCCAGCAGCTTGCTCCGGGGACAGAACACTGAAGCTTTCTTT. Residues: CASSLLRGQNTEAFF.

The V call is TRBV28, the J call TRBJ2-7, with a tentative D call TRBD2 (5 bases). Germline lookup yields CDR1 MDHEN and CDR2 SYDVKM. V lost 3 bases and J lost 0, with 15 bases in between. The CDR3 is 16 amino acids. This CDR3 is CASSFTWSGFSYEQYF. The CDR3 DNA reads TGTGCCAGCAGTTTTACATGGTCGGGGTTCTCCTACGAGCAGTACTTC. The whole variable domain, filled in from reference TRBV28 and TRBJ2-7, reads DVKVTQSSRYLVKRTGEKVFLECVQDMDHENMFWYRQDPGLGLRLIYFSYDVKMKEKGDIPEGYSVSREKKERFSLILESASTNQTSMYLCASSFTWSGFSYEQYFGPGTRLTVT.

This clone was counted a few times. J is TRBJ2-7 and V is TRBV18; 9 bases align to TRBD1. CDR1 is KGHSH and CDR2 is LQKENI in the germline V gene. The V segment lost 3 bases and the J segment 2 bases; nucleotides outside the gene matches: 5. The CDR3 covers 15 residues. CDR3 region: CASSPKGTGPYEQYF. CDR3 DNA: TGTGCCAGCTCACCTAAAGGGACAGGGCCCTACGAGCAGTACTTC.

The rearrangement joins TRBV5-1 to TRBJ1-1; 7 bases are shared with TRBD1. The CDR3 length is 15 residues. Germline trimming cut 4 bases from V and 0 bases from J; bases unmatched to any gene: 6. Germline assignment: CDR1 SGHRS and CDR2 YFSETQ. CDR3 residues: CASSRTGLMNTEAFF. CDR3 DNA: TGCGCCAGCAGCCGGACAGGACTAATGAACACTGAAGCTTTCTTT.

This clone was observed a single time. This chain connects TRBV30 to TRBJ1-5; D might be TRBD1 (6 bases). V shed 4 bases and J shed 2 bases, with 12 bases lying between them. The CDR3 extends over 14 amino acids. Germline-derived CDR1 and CDR2 are GTSNPN and SVGIG (reference sequence). The CDR3 region has the DNA TGTGCCTGGAATAATGCAGGGGGCAATCAGCCCCAGCATTTT. Encoded protein: CAWNNAGGNQPQHF.

In this sample, this clone turned up once. The chain recombines TRBV10-3 with TRBJ2-2, with 9 bases aligning to TRBD1. V trimming: 4 bases; J trimming: 1 base; junction bases outside the gene matches: 4. CDR3 size: 16 residues. CDR1 and CDR2 (germline): ENHRY, SYGVKD. The CDR3 nucleotides are TGTGCCATCAGTGTCCACAGGGGGCTGAACACCGGGGAGCTGTTTTTT. The encoded protein is CAISVHRGLNTGELFF.

This chain joins TRBV25-1 and TRBJ1-5; D ambiguous. Germline CDR1 reads MGHDK; CDR2 reads SYGVNS. The CDR3 is made up of 12 amino acids. Deletions cut 6 bases from V and 9 bases from J, with 12 bases between. CDR3 nucleotide sequence: TGTGCCAGCAGACCCGAGCTCGGGCCCCAGCATTTT. Translated, it gives CASRPELGPQHF.

This clone was found a few times. This chain uses TRBV27 with TRBJ1-1; 8 bases match TRBD1. Unmatched junction bases numbered 9, after V lost 5 bases and J lost 4 bases. Germline V gene lookup returns CDR1 MNHEY and CDR2 SMNVEV (reference sequence). CDR3 size: 15 residues. The CDR3 bases are TGTGCCAGCAGTCCTCAGGGGGCGCAGGGCACTGAAGCTTTCTTT. Amino acid sequence: CASSPQGAQGTEAFF.

V usage is TRBV10-3 and J usage is TRBJ1-5; 7 bases map to TRBD1. The CDR3 consists of 16 residues. With 11 bases clipped from V and 3 bases from J, the junction kept 16 bases outside the gene matches. Per the germline V gene, CDR1 is ENHRY and CDR2 is SYGVKD. This chain's CDR3 is CAVGQVVGMNNQPQHF. The CDR3 DNA reads as TGTGCCGTCGGACAGGTCGTGGGAATGAACAATCAGCCCCAGCATTTT.